A selection of T cell receptor beta chains follows, all from one sample in a study of shared clonotypes between healthy human individuals. Clones were read by immunoSEQ multiplex PCR, and TCRdb kept only the in-frame ones, dropping some. Among some 580,000 clones listed, approximately 97% were seen once. Sequenced: naive CD4+ T cells sorted from blood. The receptors come from a woman under 40 in good health. Each CDR3 is given with its conserved first and last residue. Each record gives: J gene, D gene, clone size, V gene, CDR3 DNA, CDR3 protein. D genes are given only for firm matches. A row's size may be missing; if present it is once, few, many or a size class.

TRBJ2-3,NA,NA,TRBV5-4,TGTGCCAGCAGCTTGATGCAGGGCCAGGGTACGCAGTATTTT,CASSLMQGQGTQYF
TRBJ2-5,NA,NA,TRBV18,TGTGCCAGCTCAGCCGGGGTGGAAGAGACCCAGTACTTC,CASSAGVEETQYF
TRBJ2-3,TRBD1,NA,TRBV28,TGTGCCAGCAGCGATTTACAGGGGTCCACAGATACGCAGTATTTT,CASSDLQGSTDTQYF
TRBJ1-5,NA,NA,TRBV6-5,TGTGCCAGCAGTTACTCTATGCAGGGAGGACAGCCCCAGCATTTT,CASSYSMQGGQPQHF
TRBJ2-7,NA,once,TRBV4-2,TGTGCCAGCAGCCAAGATCCGGATTCCTACGAGCAGTACTTC,CASSQDPDSYEQYF
TRBJ1-5,NA,NA,TRBV28,TGTGCCAGCACGGTACAGGGTTATCAGCCCCAGCATTTT,CASTVQGYQPQHF
TRBJ2-5,NA,NA,TRBV6-5,TGTGCCAGCAGTTACTCCGGGACACAAGAGACCCAGTACTTC,CASSYSGTQETQYF
TRBJ2-1,TRBD2,NA,TRBV6-1,TGTGCCAGCATGTGGGCGGGAGGATCCCACAATGAGCAGTTCTTC,CASMWAGGSHNEQFF
TRBJ2-5,NA,once,TRBV5-6,TGTGCCAGCAGCCCCGAGGGGGGGCTGGAGACCCAGTACTTC,CASSPEGGLETQYF
TRBJ2-3,TRBD2,NA,TRBV27,TGTGCCAGCAGTCGAGGACTAGCGGCTAGCACAGATACGCAGTATTTT,CASSRGLAASTDTQYF
TRBJ1-4,NA,NA,TRBV30,TGTGCCTGGGGCTCGAACCCAACTAATGAAAAACTGTTTTTT,CAWGSNPTNEKLFF
TRBJ2-7,TRBD2,NA,TRBV10-3,TGTGCCATCAATCACCGAGGGCGACGGGAGGGCCGCTACGAGCAGTACTTC,CAINHRGRREGRYEQYF
TRBJ2-1,NA,NA,TRBV4-1,TGCGCCAGCAGCCAGCTAACTAGGAGCAATGAGCAGTTCTTC,CASSQLTRSNEQFF
TRBJ2-1,TRBD2,NA,TRBV7-9,TGTGCCAGCAGCTTAGGTCTGGTACTAGCGGGAGGCAATGAGCAGTTCTTC,CASSLGLVLAGGNEQFF
TRBJ1-2,NA,NA,TRBV15,TGTGCCACCAGCAGAGAGCCGGGTCGAGATGGCTACACCTTC,CATSREPGRDGYTF
TRBJ1-1,NA,NA,TRBV5-1,TGCGCCAGCAGCTTTGGCGAGAACACTGAAGCTTTCTTT,CASSFGENTEAFF
TRBJ2-1,NA,NA,TRBV5-1,TGCGCCAGCAGCTTGGAAGGTACCTCCTACAATGAGCAGTTCTTC,CASSLEGTSYNEQFF
TRBJ1-2,TRBD1,NA,TRBV6-5,TGTGCCAGCTGCTCAGGGGGCGTAGGTGGGGGCTACACCTTC,CASCSGGVGGGYTF
TRBJ1-1,NA,NA,TRBV9,TGTGCCAGCAGCGGGACCCAGGACGGACAACGCGAAGCTTTCTTT,CASSGTQDGQREAFF
TRBJ2-1,TRBD2,NA,TRBV7-6,TGTGCCAGCAGTCTCGGGACTAGTGTAAGCTCCTACAATGAGCAGTTCTTC,CASSLGTSVSSYNEQFF
TRBJ1-4,TRBD1,NA,TRBV5-1,TGCGCCAGCAGCAACGGACAGGGGGAAAATGAAAAACTGTTTTTT,CASSNGQGENEKLFF
TRBJ2-2,NA,once,TRBV28,TGTGCCAGCAGCCCGACTAACACCGGGGAGCTGTTTTTT,CASSPTNTGELFF
TRBJ2-1,NA,NA,TRBV7-2,TGTGCCAGCAGCTTAGTTGGGATCGATGAGCAGTTCTTC,CASSLVGIDEQFF
TRBJ2-7,NA,NA,TRBV19,TGTGCCAGTAGTATAACGGATCCGTTCTACGAGCAGTACTTC,CASSITDPFYEQYF
TRBJ2-7,TRBD1,once,TRBV27,TGTGCCAGCAGTAGGACAGGGGTACCCTACGAGCAGTACTTC,CASSRTGVPYEQYF
TRBJ2-7,NA,NA,TRBV10-3,TGTGCCATCAGTGGGGACCCCGCTGCTCCCTACGAGCAGTACTTC,CAISGDPAAPYEQYF
TRBJ2-7,TRBD2,once,TRBV15,TGTGCCACCAGCAGGGCGTTCACCGCGGGACTAGGGATCCACGAGCAGTACTTC,CATSRAFTAGLGIHEQYF
TRBJ1-2,NA,NA,TRBV5-5,TGTGCCAGCAGCTTGTTGACAGACTCTAGCTATGGCTACACCTTC,CASSLLTDSSYGYTF
TRBJ1-5,NA,once,TRBV4-1,TGCGCCAGCAGCCAATCTTGGACACGGGACAATCAGCCCCAGCATTTT,CASSQSWTRDNQPQHF
TRBJ2-3,NA,NA,TRBV5-1,TGCGCCAGCAGCCTCGCTTCGGCGTCTGTAGGCACAGATACGCAGTATTTT,CASSLASASVGTDTQYF
TRBJ2-1,NA,once,TRBV28,TGTGCCAGCAGGCGGGGACCCCACGGGAAGTTCTTC,CASRRGPHGKFF
TRBJ1-3,NA,few,TRBV6-1,TGTGCCAGCAACTGGGCTGGAAACACCATATATTTT,CASNWAGNTIYF
TRBJ2-5,TRBD1,once,TRBV6-6,TGTGCCAGCAAAAAGGGAAGGGACAGGGGAGAGACCCAGTACTTC,CASKKGRDRGETQYF
TRBJ1-3,NA,NA,TRBV10-2,TGCGCCGCCTCAAAGAAGGGGCAAAACACCATATATTTT,CAASKKGQNTIYF
TRBJ2-7,NA,NA,TRBV19,TGTGCCAGTAGCCTAGGGCCCGAGACAACCTACGAGCAGTACTTC,CASSLGPETTYEQYF
TRBJ1-4,NA,NA,TRBV5-4,TGTGCCAGCACCGAACGCGGTTCTAATGAAAAACTGTTTTTT,CASTERGSNEKLFF
TRBJ1-3,TRBD1,NA,TRBV6-6,TGTGCCAGCAGAACGACAGGGGAGCGGGCTGGAAACACCATATATTTT,CASRTTGERAGNTIYF
TRBJ2-5,TRBD2,NA,TRBV7-9,TGTGCCAGCAGCTTCGGACTAGCGGGAGTGGGAGAGACCCAGTACTTC,CASSFGLAGVGETQYF
TRBJ2-1,TRBD2,NA,TRBV2,TGTGCCAGCAGTGTTTTGACTAGCGGGCCCTATGAGCAGTTCTTC,CASSVLTSGPYEQFF
TRBJ1-3,TRBD1,NA,TRBV9,TGTGCCAGCAGCGTAAACTGGGACAGGGGAAACACCATATATTTT,CASSVNWDRGNTIYF
TRBJ1-5,TRBD1,NA,TRBV28,TGTGCCAGCAGGGGGGACAGGGTAGGCAATCAGCCCCAGCATTTT,CASRGDRVGNQPQHF
TRBJ2-5,NA,NA,TRBV30,TGTGCCTGGAGTGTGACGACAGAAGAGACCCAGTACTTC,CAWSVTTEETQYF
TRBJ2-2,NA,NA,TRBV18,TGTGCCAGCTCACTAACACCCTCGAACACCGGGGAGCTGTTTTTT,CASSLTPSNTGELFF
TRBJ2-5,NA,NA,TRBV11-3,TGTGCCAGCAGCTCAGGACGAGGGGTGTACCAAGAGACCCAGTACTTC,CASSSGRGVYQETQYF
TRBJ1-1,NA,NA,TRBV5-1,TGCGCCAGCAGCGGAGGGCGTTCAAGGTTAACTGAAGCTTTCTTT,CASSGGRSRLTEAFF
TRBJ1-2,NA,NA,TRBV6-5,TGTGCCAGCAGTTACGACACGACTAACTATGGCTACACCTTC,CASSYDTTNYGYTF
TRBJ1-5,NA,NA,TRBV6-1,TGTGCCAGCAGGCGGACAGGCAATCAGCCCCAGCATTTT,CASRRTGNQPQHF
TRBJ2-1,TRBD2,NA,TRBV5-1,TGCGCCAGCAGCTTGGCGCCAGCGGGAGGTCTCAGGCAGTTCTTC,CASSLAPAGGLRQFF
TRBJ2-7,NA,NA,TRBV28,TGTGCCAGCGGTCTAGCGTTAACCATCTCCGAGCAGTACTTC,CASGLALTISEQYF
TRBJ2-2,TRBD1,NA,TRBV2,TGTGCCAGCAGTCCCAGGGGGCTGATGAACACCGGGGAGCTGTTTTTT,CASSPRGLMNTGELFF
TRBJ2-5,TRBD2,NA,TRBV4-1,TGCGCCAGCAGCCTGGGACTAGCGGGAGGGTTAGAGACCCAGTACTTC,CASSLGLAGGLETQYF
TRBJ2-1,TRBD2,NA,TRBV29-1,TGCAGCGTCAGTAGGGAGGGCCGCTTCAATGAGCAGTTCTTC,CSVSREGRFNEQFF
TRBJ2-7,TRBD2,NA,TRBV9,TGTGCCAGCAGCGCAACGCCGGGAGGGCCCACCTACGAGCAGTACTTC,CASSATPGGPTYEQYF